This TCR beta chain was obtained from a study of T cell responses to AZD1222 COVID-19 vaccine. Overall study findings and caveats: The repertoires were collected only after the peak T cell response. Dominant at 160-218 and 743-854, vaccine-associated CD4 TCRs also spanned spike. The donors showed a predominance of white British ancestry and of females, with possible underestimation of clonal diversity.

Clones were sequenced by immunoSEQ multiplex PCR, and TCRdb holds only the in-frame ones, with some missing. The repertoire holds roughly 78,000 clones, with over 80% as singletons. The ends lost 2 bases at V and 1 base at J; junction bases unmatched: 3. CDR3 size: 16 residues. Germline V lookup: CDR1 MNHNS, CDR2 SASEGT. In the case of this clone: The antigen is unknown.

The material was peripheral blood, obtained on day 0 of AZD1222 vaccination. The TCR originated in an adult in good health. The chain is built from TRBV6-1 and TRBJ2-3; 10 bases are shared with TRBD2. The CDR3 loop reads CASSELAGGRTDTQYF. Written as DNA, the CDR3 is TGTGCCAGCAGTGAATTAGCGGGGGGCCGCACAGATACGCAGTATTTT.